The present T cell receptor beta chain was sequenced within a study of cytomegalovirus exposure and HLA in healthy donors. Study findings and constraints: Testing in vitro showed three CMV-associated chains specific for CMV antigens. With DRB1 most and HLA-C fewest, TCR association rates differed between HLA loci in a later analysis. A highly shared variant cluster was judged a likely technical artifact.

With 8 bases clipped from V and 3 bases from J, the junction kept 6 bases outside the gene matches. The CDR3 has 14 amino acids. Per germline, CDR1 LNHDA and CDR2 SQIVND (reference sequence). PCR amplification relied on 60 Vbeta primers (plus 13 Jbeta primers). Only in-frame clones appear in the TCRdb table, and some are missing; sequencing was by immunoSEQ multiplex PCR. The sample carries around 180,000 clones, around 87% recorded once. Only one count was recorded for this clone. The antigen is unknown. The source is a woman younger than 30 in good health and CMV-seronegative. The chain employs TRBV19 and TRBJ1-3; 8 nucleotides agree with TRBD1. What was sequenced was PBMCs. CDR3: CASWDRSSGNTIYF. The CDR3 DNA sequence: TGTGCCAGTTGGGACAGGTCGAGTGGAAACACCATATATTTT.